The 11 T cell receptor beta chains given below trace back to one sample, sequenced in a study of cytomegalovirus exposure and HLA in healthy donors. The PCR had 60 Vbeta and 13 Jbeta primers. Produced via immunoSEQ multiplex PCR; TCRdb's table is partial and in-frame only. The sample includes more than 140,000 clones, over 75% of them seen just once. Sequencing was carried out using PBMCs. Receptors originate from a man aged 30-40 years in good health and CMV-seropositive.

The V gene is TRBV7-9, the J gene TRBJ2-2; D unclear. V dropped 5 bases and J dropped 3 bases, with 10 bases sitting between them. The CDR3 is made up of 14 amino acids. Germline V gene lookup returns CDR1 SEHNR and CDR2 FQNEAQ (reference sequence). Here the CDR3 reads CASSRELDTGELFF. For the CDR3, the DNA is TGTGCCAGCAGCCGAGAACTCGACACCGGGGAGCTGTTTTTT.

The genes are TRBV21-1 and TRBJ2-3; the table names TRBD2, a call not compared with the DNA. TRBV21-1 is recorded as a pseudogene. CDR3 length: 15 amino acids. CDR3 DNA sequence: TGTGCCGTCACGGCGGCGGGGGCTATCACAGATACGCAGTATTTT. It codes for CAVTAAGAITDTQYF.

The genes are TRBV27 and TRBJ2-7; 9 bases agree with TRBD1. This CDR3 is built from 14 residues. Germline values: CDR1 MNHEY, CDR2 SMNVEV (reference sequence). V shed 4 bases and J 8 bases; nucleotides not matched to a gene: 9. CDR3 amino acids: CASSSGTGWDKQYF. CDR3 in DNA: TGTGCCAGCAGTTCAGGGACAGGGTGGGATAAGCAGTACTTC.

The chain employs TRBV6-5 and TRBJ2-7, with 7 bases lining up with TRBD2. This CDR3 contains 14 residues. Germline V gene data show CDR1 as MNHEY and CDR2 as SVGAGI. The J segment lost 0 bases and the V segment lost 2 bases, leaving 1 base of the junction unmatched. CDR3 protein: CASSYRLASYEQYF. Written as DNA, the CDR3 is TGTGCCAGCAGTTACCGACTAGCCTCCTACGAGCAGTACTTC.

J is TRBJ2-7 and V is TRBV5-1, with 11 bases identical to TRBD2. The CDR3 totals 15 residues. With 1 base clipped from V and 3 bases from J, the junction kept 3 bases outside the gene matches. CDR1 SGHRS and CDR2 YFSETQ come from the germline V gene. The CDR3 spells CASSLILAGDYEQYF. The CDR3 DNA reads as TGCGCCAGCAGCTTGATACTAGCGGGGGACTACGAGCAGTACTTC.

The J gene is TRBJ2-7, the V gene TRBV28; 9 bases are shared with TRBD1. Germline V gives CDR1 MDHEN, CDR2 SYDVKM. The CDR3 totals 15 residues. The V and J ends lost 5 bases and 7 bases, in that order; junction bases with no gene match: 12. The CDR3 protein is CASSKPGQGSNEQYF. The CDR3 region has the DNA TGTGCCAGCAGTAAACCGGGACAGGGTTCTAATGAGCAGTACTTC.

V is TRBV28 and J is TRBJ1-1; 9 bases fit TRBD1. CDR1 MDHEN and CDR2 SYDVKM come from the germline V gene. CDR3 length: 15 residues. Trimming took 6 bases from V and 3 from J; bases not matched to a gene: 8. CDR3 sequence reads: CASSQGTGRDTEAFF. The CDR3 DNA reads as TGTGCCAGCAGCCAGGGGACAGGGAGGGACACTGAAGCTTTCTTT.

This chain links TRBV30 with TRBJ1-5; perhaps TRBD1 as D (6 bases). Trimming removed 5 bases from V and 3 bases from J, with 11 bases in between. Germline loops: CDR1 GTSNPN, CDR2 SVGIG (reference sequence). This CDR3 is 13 amino acids long. CDR3 protein: CAWARTVNQPQHF. Here the CDR3 DNA reads TGTGCCTGGGCCCGGACAGTCAATCAGCCCCAGCATTTT. Filled out from reference TRBV30 and TRBJ1-5, the complete variable domain reads SQTIHQWPATLVQPVGSPLSLECTVEGTSNPNLYWYRQAAGRGLQLLFYSVGIGQISSEVPQNLSASRPQDRQFILSSKKLLLSDSGFYLCAWARTVNQPQHFGDGTRLSIL.

The table lists this clone with a count of one. The chain recombines TRBV5-1 with TRBJ2-7; 9 positions match TRBD2. V was pared by 0 bases and J by 2 bases, with 3 bases of the junction left unmatched. Germline assignment: CDR1 SGHRS and CDR2 YFSETQ. This CDR3 region has 15 residues. CDR3: CASSLAAGGPYEQYF. DNA of the CDR3: TGCGCCAGCAGCTTGGCCGCGGGAGGGCCCTACGAGCAGTACTTC.

V usage is TRBV2 and J usage is TRBJ1-1; D not resolved. CDR3 length equals 11 residues. Germline assignment: CDR1 SNHLY and CDR2 FYNNEI. Trimming pared 3 bases from V and 8 bases from J, leaving 7 bases between. The CDR3 coding sequence is TGTGCCAGCAGTGATAGGAGGGAAGCTTTCTTT. Its protein is CASSDRREAFF.

The chain carries TRBV5-6 and TRBJ2-4; D unresolved. The ends were cut back, 0 bases at V and 9 bases at J, with 4 bases in the middle. CDR3 size: 11 residues. In germline, CDR1 is SGHDT, CDR2 YYEEEE. The CDR3 here is CASSLAGIQYF. The CDR3, as DNA: TGTGCCAGCAGCTTGGCGGGCATTCAGTACTTC.